This T cell receptor beta chain was retrieved from a study of cytomegalovirus exposure and HLA in healthy donors. General study findings and limits: Rare TCR sequences predominated, though certain public TCRs were found in many donors.

The PCR employed 60 Vbeta primers together with 13 Jbeta primers. The method was immunoSEQ multiplex PCR; TCRdb's version includes in-frame clones alone and lacks a portion of them. Altogether about 170,000 clones are present, 72% being singletons, with the ten largest covering about 2.5%. A remark on this clone: Its antigen is unidentified.

The source of this sequence is a human donor in good health. Sequencing was performed on PBMCs.

The CDR3 DNA is TGTGCCTTCTCAGGGGGTACAGATACGCAGTATTTT. Translated: CAFSGGTDTQYF. The rearrangement joins TRBV30 to TRBJ2-3; 7 bases agree with TRBD1. CDR3 length: 12 amino acids. CDR1 is GTSNPN, CDR2 SVGIG, per germline (reference sequence). With 7 bases clipped from V and 3 bases from J, the junction kept 4 bases outside the gene matches.